This TCR beta chain was found in a study of neoadjuvant anti-PD-1 for oral cavity cancer. Repertoires were generated with immunoSEQ multiplex PCR, while TCRdb's copy carries only in-frame clones and drops some. The sample records roughly 14,000 clones, 73% being singletons. Looked up from germline, CDR1 is SEHNR and CDR2 is FQNEAQ (reference sequence). The CDR3 totals 13 residues. V shed 7 bases and J 5 bases; nucleotides not matched to a gene: 3. The sequence was collected from a person aged 40-85 years with oral cavity squamous cell carcinoma. The genes are TRBV7-9 and TRBJ2-1; 9 positions match TRBD2. The sequencing used PBMCs, collected before nivolumab (anti-PD-1) treatment. The CDR3 DNA reads as TGTGCCAGCACCCCTAGCGGGAACAATGAGCAGTTCTTC. Translated: CASTPSGNNEQFF.